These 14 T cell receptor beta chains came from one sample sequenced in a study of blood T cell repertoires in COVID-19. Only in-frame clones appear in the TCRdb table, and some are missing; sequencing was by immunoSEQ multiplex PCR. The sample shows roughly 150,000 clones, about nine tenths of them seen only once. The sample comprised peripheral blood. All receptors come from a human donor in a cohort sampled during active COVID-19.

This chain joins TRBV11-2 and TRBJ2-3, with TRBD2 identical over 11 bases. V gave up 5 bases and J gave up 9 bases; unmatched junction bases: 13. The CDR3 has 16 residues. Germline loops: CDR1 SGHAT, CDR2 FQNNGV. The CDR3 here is CASSPQLAGAPRTQYF. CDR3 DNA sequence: TGTGCCAGCAGCCCGCAACTAGCGGGGGCCCCCCGAACGCAGTATTTT.

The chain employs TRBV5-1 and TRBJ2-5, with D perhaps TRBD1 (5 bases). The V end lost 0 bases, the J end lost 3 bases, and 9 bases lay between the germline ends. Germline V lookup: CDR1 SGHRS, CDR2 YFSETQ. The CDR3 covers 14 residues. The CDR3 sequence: CASSLALGEETQYF. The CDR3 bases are TGCGCCAGCAGCTTGGCTCTAGGGGAAGAGACCCAGTACTTC.

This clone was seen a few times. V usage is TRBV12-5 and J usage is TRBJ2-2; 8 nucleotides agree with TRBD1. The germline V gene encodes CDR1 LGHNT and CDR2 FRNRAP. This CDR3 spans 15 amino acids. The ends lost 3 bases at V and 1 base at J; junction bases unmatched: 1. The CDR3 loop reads CASGLGQGNTGELFF. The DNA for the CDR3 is TGTGCTAGTGGTTTAGGACAGGGGAACACCGGGGAGCTGTTTTTT.

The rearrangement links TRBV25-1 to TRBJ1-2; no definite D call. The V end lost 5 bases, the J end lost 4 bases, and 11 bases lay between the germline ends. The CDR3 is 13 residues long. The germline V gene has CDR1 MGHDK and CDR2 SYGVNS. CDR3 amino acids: CASSSYGVYGYTF. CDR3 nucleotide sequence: TGTGCCAGCAGTTCTTACGGTGTCTATGGCTACACCTTC.

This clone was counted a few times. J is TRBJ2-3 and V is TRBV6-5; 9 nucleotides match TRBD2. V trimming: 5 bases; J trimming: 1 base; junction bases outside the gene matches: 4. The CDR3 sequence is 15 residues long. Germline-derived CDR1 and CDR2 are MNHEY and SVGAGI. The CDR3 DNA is TGTGCCAGCAGTCGTAGCGGGGGACGCACAGATACGCAGTATTTT. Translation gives CASSRSGGRTDTQYF.

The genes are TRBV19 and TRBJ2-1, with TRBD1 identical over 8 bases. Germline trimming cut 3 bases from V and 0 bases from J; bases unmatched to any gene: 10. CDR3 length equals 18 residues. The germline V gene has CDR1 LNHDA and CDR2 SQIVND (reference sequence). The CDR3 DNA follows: TGTGCCAGTAGTATGATGACAGGGGCCGTGAGCTCCTACAATGAGCAGTTCTTC. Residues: CASSMMTGAVSSYNEQFF.

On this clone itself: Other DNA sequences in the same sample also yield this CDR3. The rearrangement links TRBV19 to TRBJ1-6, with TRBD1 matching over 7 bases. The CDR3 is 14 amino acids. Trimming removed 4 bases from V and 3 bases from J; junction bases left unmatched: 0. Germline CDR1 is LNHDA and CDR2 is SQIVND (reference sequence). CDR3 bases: TGTGCCAGTAGTACAGGGGGCTATAATTCACCCCTCCACTTT. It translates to CASSTGGYNSPLHF. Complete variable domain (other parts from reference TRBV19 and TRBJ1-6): DGGITQSPKYLFRKEGQNVTLSCEQNLNHDAMYWYRQDPGQGLRLIYYSQIVNDFQKGDIAEGYSVSREKKESFPLTVTSAQKNPTAFYLCASSTGGYNSPLHFGNGTRLTVT.

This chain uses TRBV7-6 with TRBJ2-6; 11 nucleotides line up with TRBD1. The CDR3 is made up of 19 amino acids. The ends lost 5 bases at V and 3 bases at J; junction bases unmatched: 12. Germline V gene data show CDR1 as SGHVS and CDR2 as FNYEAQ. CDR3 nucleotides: TGTGCCAGCAGCCGCCGGGACAGGGGGTATCCGTTTGGGGCCAACGTCCTGACTTTC. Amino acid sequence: CASSRRDRGYPFGANVLTF.

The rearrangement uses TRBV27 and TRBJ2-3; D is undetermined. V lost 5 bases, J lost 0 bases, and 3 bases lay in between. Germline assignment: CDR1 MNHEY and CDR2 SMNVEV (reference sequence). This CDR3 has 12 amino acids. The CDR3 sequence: CASSQSTDTQYF. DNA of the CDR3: TGTGCCAGCAGTCAAAGCACAGATACGCAGTATTTT.

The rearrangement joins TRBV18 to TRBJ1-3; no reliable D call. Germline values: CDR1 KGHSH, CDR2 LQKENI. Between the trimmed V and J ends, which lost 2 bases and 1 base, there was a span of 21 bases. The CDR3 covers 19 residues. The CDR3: CASSPSGAVGIFSGNTIYF. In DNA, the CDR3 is TGTGCCAGCTCACCATCAGGCGCGGTCGGGATTTTTTCTGGAAACACCATATATTTT.

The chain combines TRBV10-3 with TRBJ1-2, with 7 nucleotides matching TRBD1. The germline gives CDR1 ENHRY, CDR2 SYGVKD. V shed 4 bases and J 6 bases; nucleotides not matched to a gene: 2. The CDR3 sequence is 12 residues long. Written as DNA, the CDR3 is TGTGCCATCAGTGGAACAGGGGATGGCTACACCTTC. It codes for CAISGTGDGYTF.

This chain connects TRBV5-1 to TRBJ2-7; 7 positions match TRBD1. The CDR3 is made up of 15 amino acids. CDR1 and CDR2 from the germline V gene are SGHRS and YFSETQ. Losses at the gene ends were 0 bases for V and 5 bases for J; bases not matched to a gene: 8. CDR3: CASSLETGNLNEQYF. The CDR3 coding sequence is TGCGCCAGCAGCTTGGAGACAGGGAATTTGAACGAGCAGTACTTC.

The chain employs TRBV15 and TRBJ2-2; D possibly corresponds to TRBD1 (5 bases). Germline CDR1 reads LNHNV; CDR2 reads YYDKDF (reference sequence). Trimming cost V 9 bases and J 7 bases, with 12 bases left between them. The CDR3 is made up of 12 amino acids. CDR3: CATCQGFGELFF. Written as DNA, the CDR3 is TGTGCCACATGCCAGGGATTCGGGGAGCTGTTTTTT.

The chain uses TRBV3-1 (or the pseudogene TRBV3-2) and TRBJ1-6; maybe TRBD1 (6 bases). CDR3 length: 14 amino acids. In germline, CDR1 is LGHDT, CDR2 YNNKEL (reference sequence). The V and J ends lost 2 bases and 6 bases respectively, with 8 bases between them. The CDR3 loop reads CASSQRGGNSPLHF. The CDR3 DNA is TGTGCCAGCAGCCAAAGAGGGGGTAATTCACCCCTCCACTTT.